This T cell receptor beta chain originates from a study of T cells after posttransplantation cyclophosphamide. Clones were sequenced by immunoSEQ multiplex PCR, and TCRdb holds only the in-frame ones, with some missing. This repertoire lists some 31,000 clones without singletons; under 5.5% sits in the top ten. This clone was observed at least ten times. The target antigen is unknown. Findings of the study overall: Donor-recipient repertoire similarity was low at 1-2 months, rising over year one.

Deletions cut 5 bases from V and 5 bases from J, with 15 bases between. Per the germline V gene, CDR1 is SGHTA and CDR2 is FQGNSA. The CDR3 has 14 amino acids. The specimen sequenced was PBMCs. The TCR originated in a woman under 40 in good health and a related stem cell transplant donor. This sequence joins TRBV7-2 and TRBJ1-2, with D maybe TRBD1 (5 bases). CDR3 region: CASSPDDSWYGYTF. The CDR3 coding sequence is TGTGCCAGCAGCCCTGACGACAGTTGGTATGGCTACACCTTC.